This T cell receptor (beta chain) comes out of a study of OX40 agonist ivuxolimab in advanced cancers. V was pared by 5 bases and J by 6 bases, with 7 bases of the junction left unmatched. CDR1 and CDR2 from the germline V gene are SSHAT and FNYEAQ (reference sequence). The CDR3 sequence is 13 residues long. This table comes from immunoSEQ multiplex PCR, and its TCRdb copy is limited to in-frame clones, with some not included. The sample includes 40,000 to 50,000 clones, 85% to 90% of them seen just once. This TCR derives from an adult with an advanced solid tumor such as melanoma, head and neck, liver or kidney cancer. This specimen consisted of CD4+ or CD8+ T cells sorted from blood, obtained in a trial of the OX40 agonist ivuxolimab. The V and J genes are TRBV7-7 and TRBJ2-7, with 7 bases aligning to TRBD1. The CDR3 DNA reads as TGTGCCAGCAGCCCTAGACAGGGAACCGAGCAGTACTTC. Translated, it gives CASSPRQGTEQYF.